A selection of T cell receptor beta chains follows, all from one sample in a study of beta chain features in type 1 diabetes. TCRdb keeps only in-frame clones here, not all; method: immunoSEQ multiplex PCR. The repertoire has 500,000 to 850,000 clones, over 12% of them found once; the top ten carry roughly 0.04%. Sequencing was carried out using naive CD4+ T cells from blood. These TCRs come from a young man with type 1 diabetes. Both conserved end residues are part of each CDR3. A D gene is named only where the DNA matches it firmly. Rows may omit the clone size; those that give it use once, few, many or a size class.

d_call	cdr3_length	j_call	v_call	clone_size	cdr3_nt	cdr3_aa
-	14	TRBJ1-2	TRBV6-5	-	TGTGCCAGCAGTTACCGCACATCGAATGCCCGGTACACCTTC	CASSYRTSNARYTF
TRBD1	15	TRBJ1-6	TRBV18	-	TGTGCCAGCTCACCGGGGACAGCTGATAATTCACCCCTCCACTTT	CASSPGTADNSPLHF
TRBD1	16	TRBJ2-2	TRBV25-1	-	TGTGCCAGCAGTGAATCGGGGACAGCTTCCACCGGGGAGCTGTTTTTT	CASSESGTASTGELFF
-	12	TRBJ1-5	TRBV7-9	-	TGTGCCAGCACGCAGGGGTCCCAGCCCCAGCATTTT	CASTQGSQPQHF
-	12	TRBJ2-2	TRBV28	-	TGTGCCAGCCGGGGTGACACCGGGGAGCTGTTTTTT	CASRGDTGELFF
-	10	TRBJ1-2	TRBV6-5	few	TGTGCCAGCAGTTACAATGGCTACACCTTC	CASSYNGYTF
TRBD2	16	TRBJ2-1	TRBV4-1	few	TGCGCCAGCAGCCAAGATTCTAGCGGGGTACCCCGTGAGCAGTTCTTC	CASSQDSSGVPREQFF
-	15	TRBJ1-5	TRBV18	-	TGTGCCAGCTCACCATCGGGGAGAGCTAGGGGGCCCCAGCATTTT	CASSPSGRARGPQHF
TRBD2	16	TRBJ2-5	TRBV4-2	-	TGTGCCAGCAGCCAAGGAGGCCTAGCGGAGGTCGAGACCCAGTACTTC	CASSQGGLAEVETQYF
TRBD2	16	TRBJ2-7	TRBV10-1	-	TGCGCCAGCAGTGAGACTCTAGCGGGAGGTGGCTACGAGCAGTACTTC	CASSETLAGGGYEQYF
-	17	TRBJ2-1	TRBV19	few	TGTGCCAGTAGTATTCAAGTCCATTGGGCGGGGTACAATGAGCAGTTCTTC	CASSIQVHWAGYNEQFF
TRBD1	14	TRBJ2-3	TRBV5-1	few	TGCGCCAGCACCTACGGACAGGGCGCAGATACGCAGTATTTT	CASTYGQGADTQYF
-	13	TRBJ2-5	TRBV5-1	few	TGCGCCAGCAGCTCGGACCCAGAGGAGACCCAGTACTTC	CASSSDPEETQYF
-	13	TRBJ2-7	TRBV6-1	once	TGTGCCAGCAGTGAAGCCGACAGCTACGAGCAGTACTTC	CASSEADSYEQYF
TRBD1	13	TRBJ1-1	TRBV29-1	-	TGCAGCGTCGACTGGACAGGGCGGACTGAAGCTTTCTTT	CSVDWTGRTEAFF
TRBD1	15	TRBJ1-1	TRBV29-1	few	TGCAGCGTTGCGGACAGGGGGGCCCACGGACTCGTGGCTTTCTTT	CSVADRGAHGLVAFF
TRBD2	15	TRBJ2-2	TRBV4-1	-	TGCGCCAGCAGGACTCTAGCGGTGAACACCGGGGAGCTGTTTTTT	CASRTLAVNTGELFF
TRBD2	15	TRBJ2-3	TRBV18	-	TGTGCCAGCTCACCACCTAGCGGGAGCACAGATACGCAGTATTTT	CASSPPSGSTDTQYF
TRBD1	15	TRBJ2-3	TRBV29-1	few	TGCAGCGTTAAGGGGGCCTCGGGCCCCACAGATACGCAGTATTTT	CSVKGASGPTDTQYF
TRBD1	16	TRBJ2-7	TRBV4-1	-	TGCGCCAGCAGCCAAGATTGGGACAGGTCCTATCTCGAGCAGTACTTC	CASSQDWDRSYLEQYF
TRBD2	15	TRBJ2-1	TRBV5-4	few	TGTGCCAGCAGCTCCGGGAGGGACCTTTTCAATGAGCAGTTCTTC	CASSSGRDLFNEQFF
TRBD1	15	TRBJ2-1	TRBV6-5	few	TGTGCCAGCAGTTACCAGGGACAGTTGTACAATGAGCAGTTCTTC	CASSYQGQLYNEQFF
-	11	TRBJ2-1	TRBV19	many	TGTGCCAGTAGTATAGATGGCGGAGAGTTCTTC	CASSIDGGEFF
-	15	TRBJ2-7	TRBV7-9	few	TGTGCCAGCAGCTCATTGGACGGTGCCTCCTACGAGCAGTACTTC	CASSSLDGASYEQYF
-	14	TRBJ2-5	TRBV7-2	few	TGTGCCAGCAGCCTTGGGTTCTCACAAGAGACCCAGTACTTC	CASSLGFSQETQYF
TRBD1	13	TRBJ2-7	TRBV7-9	few	TGTGCCAGCAGCCCTGGACAGGGGTACGAGCAGTACTTC	CASSPGQGYEQYF
-	12	TRBJ1-2	TRBV28	-	TGTGCCGGTGGTTCAGGGGCCCATGGCTACACCTTC	CAGGSGAHGYTF
TRBD1	14	TRBJ2-5	TRBV27	-	TGTGCCAGCAGTCCGGGACAGGGGAGGGAGACCCAGTACTTC	CASSPGQGRETQYF
TRBD1	15	TRBJ1-1	TRBV7-2	few	TGTGCCAGCAGTAACCAGGGACAGGGGAACACTGAAGCTTTCTTT	CASSNQGQGNTEAFF
TRBD2	14	TRBJ2-1	TRBV29-1	few	TGCAGCGTCGTGGGACTCCTGCCCGGGGGGGAGCAGTTCTTC	CSVVGLLPGGEQFF
-	15	TRBJ1-4	TRBV15	few	TGTGCCACCAGCAGTTCACGGGCAGCTGAGGAAAAACTGTTTTTT	CATSSSRAAEEKLFF
-	14	TRBJ1-2	TRBV28	few	TGTGCCAGCAGTTTATATTCCACCGGGGATGGCTACACCTTC	CASSLYSTGDGYTF
TRBD1	12	TRBJ2-1	TRBV6-1	few	TGTGCCAGCAGTCCGTTACAGGGGAAGCAGTTCTTC	CASSPLQGKQFF
TRBD2	14	TRBJ2-1	TRBV15	-	TGTGCCACCAGCAATAGCGGGGGCTACAATGAGCAGTTCTTC	CATSNSGGYNEQFF
TRBD1	17	TRBJ2-1	TRBV7-9	-	TGTGCCAGCAGCCCCCGCGGGCGGACAGGGGGCAGGGATGAGCAGTTCTTC	CASSPRGRTGGRDEQFF
TRBD1	17	TRBJ1-5	TRBV4-1	-	TGCGCCAGCAGCCAATCCACCCCGGGACAGGGCGGACAGCCCCAGCATTTT	CASSQSTPGQGGQPQHF
-	12	TRBJ2-3	TRBV7-2	-	TGTGCCAGCAGCCGGGACACAGATACGCAGTATTTT	CASSRDTDTQYF
-	17	TRBJ2-1	TRBV11-2	-	TGTGCCAGCAGCTCGAAACGCGGGGTAAGCTCCTACAATGAGCAGTTCTTC	CASSSKRGVSSYNEQFF
-	16	TRBJ2-3	TRBV28	-	TGTGCCAGCAGCCTTCAAGGCGGGCGGGGAACAGATACGCAGTATTTT	CASSLQGGRGTDTQYF
TRBD2	16	TRBJ2-1	TRBV19	few	TGTGCCAGTAGTATCGGACTAGCGGGACGTCTCGGTGAGCAGTTCTTC	CASSIGLAGRLGEQFF
-	16	TRBJ1-6	TRBV30	few	TGTGCCTGGAGTGTACTACGGCAGGGAAAAAGGCCACCCCTCCACTTT	CAWSVLRQGKRPPLHF
-	12	TRBJ1-2	TRBV5-6	few	TGTGCCAGCAGCTTGGAGCTCTATGGCTACACCTTC	CASSLELYGYTF
TRBD1	14	TRBJ1-5	TRBV15	-	TGTGCCACCAGCTACAGGGGTGGCAATCAGCCCCAGCATTTT	CATSYRGGNQPQHF
TRBD2	13	TRBJ2-7	TRBV29-1	few	TGCAGCGTCCCCGGGACTATCCCCTACGAGCAGTACTTC	CSVPGTIPYEQYF
-	12	TRBJ2-2	TRBV7-9	-	TGTGCCAGCAGCTTTCGCACCGGGGAGCTGTTTTTT	CASSFRTGELFF
-	14	TRBJ1-2	TRBV7-2	-	TGTGCCAGCAGCTTAGCCCCCATTCGGGATGGCTACACCTTC	CASSLAPIRDGYTF
TRBD1	15	TRBJ2-3	TRBV7-2	few	TGTGCCAGCAGCTCAAAGGGACAGGGTACAGATACGCAGTATTTT	CASSSKGQGTDTQYF
TRBD2	16	TRBJ2-5	TRBV7-8	-	TGTGCCAGCAGCTTAGTTCGCGGGGGGGCCGCAGAGACCCAGTACTTC	CASSLVRGGAAETQYF
-	13	TRBJ1-2	TRBV5-6	few	TGTGCCAGCAGCCGGAAGGTGGGAAGAACGAAAACCTTC	CASSRKVGRTKTF